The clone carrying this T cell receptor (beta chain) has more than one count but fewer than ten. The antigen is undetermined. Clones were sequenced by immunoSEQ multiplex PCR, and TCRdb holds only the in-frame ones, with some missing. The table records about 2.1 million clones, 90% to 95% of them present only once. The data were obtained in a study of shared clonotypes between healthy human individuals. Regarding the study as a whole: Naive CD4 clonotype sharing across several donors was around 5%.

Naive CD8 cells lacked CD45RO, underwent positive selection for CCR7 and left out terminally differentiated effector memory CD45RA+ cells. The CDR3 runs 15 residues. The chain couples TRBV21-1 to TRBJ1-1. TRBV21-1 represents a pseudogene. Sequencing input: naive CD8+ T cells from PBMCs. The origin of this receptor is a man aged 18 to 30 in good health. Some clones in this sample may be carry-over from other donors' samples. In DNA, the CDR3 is TGTGCCAGCAGCTCACCGGGACCGCTGAACACTGAAGCTTTCTTT. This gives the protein CASSSPGPLNTEAFF.